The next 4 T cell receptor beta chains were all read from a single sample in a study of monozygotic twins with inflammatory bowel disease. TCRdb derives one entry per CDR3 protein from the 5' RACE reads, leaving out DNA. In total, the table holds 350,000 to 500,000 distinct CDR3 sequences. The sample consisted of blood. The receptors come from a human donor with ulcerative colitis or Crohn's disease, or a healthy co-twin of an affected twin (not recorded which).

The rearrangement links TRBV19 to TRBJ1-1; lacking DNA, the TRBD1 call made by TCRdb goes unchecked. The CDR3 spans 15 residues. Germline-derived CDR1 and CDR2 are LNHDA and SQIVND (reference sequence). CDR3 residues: CASSINVGQATEAFF.

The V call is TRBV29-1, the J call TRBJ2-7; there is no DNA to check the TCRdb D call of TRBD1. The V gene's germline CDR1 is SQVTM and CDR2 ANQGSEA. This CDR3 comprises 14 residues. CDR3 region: CSVEDGQGAYEQYF.

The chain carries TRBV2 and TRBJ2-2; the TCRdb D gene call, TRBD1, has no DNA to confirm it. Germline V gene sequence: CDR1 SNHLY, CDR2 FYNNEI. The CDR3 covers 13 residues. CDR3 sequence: CASQTENTGELFF.

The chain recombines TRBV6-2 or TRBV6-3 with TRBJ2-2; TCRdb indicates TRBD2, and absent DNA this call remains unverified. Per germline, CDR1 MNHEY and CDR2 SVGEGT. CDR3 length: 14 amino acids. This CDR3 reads CASKASGDTGELFF.